These 21 T cell receptor beta chains were sequenced from one sample in a study of T cell repertoires in cytomegalovirus infection. TCRdb independently ran MiXCR on the reads; one entry per CDR3 protein. The sample yields about 35,000 distinct CDR3 sequences, just over 50% seen once. For these TCRs, the target antigens are not known. Sequencing was performed on CD8+ T cells from cultured PBMCs, taken from culture after CMV antigen stimulation. The receptor set was obtained from a human donor in good health (CMV status not recorded). Some clones in this sample may be carry-over from other donors' samples.

The chain uses TRBV27 and TRBJ2-5; 7 nucleotides agree with TRBD2. V was clipped by 2 bases and J by 6 bases; unmatched bases: 18. CDR3 length: 18 amino acids. Looked up from germline, CDR1 is MNHEY and CDR2 is SMNVEV (reference sequence). CDR3 DNA: TGTGCCAGCAGTTTAAGGGCCAGAGGGAGGGTAGGGCAAAAGACCCAGTACTTC. The encoded protein is CASSLRARGRVGQKTQYF.

V usage is TRBV3-1 and J usage is TRBJ2-1, with a tentative D call TRBD2 (5 bases). The CDR3 consists of 14 residues. Looked up from germline, CDR1 is LGHDT and CDR2 is YNNKEL (reference sequence). Trimming shortened V by 8 bases and J by 6 bases, and 17 bases separated the two germline ends. CDR3 protein: CASSEGFAINEQFF. The CDR3, as DNA: TGTGCCAGCTCCGAGGGTTTTGCCATCAATGAGCAGTTCTTC.

This chain connects TRBV9 to TRBJ2-3, with a possible D match to TRBD1 (6 bases). V lost 0 bases, J lost 1 base, and 9 bases lay in between. The CDR3 spans 15 residues. CDR1 and CDR2 from the germline V gene are SGDLS and YYNGEE. DNA for the CDR3: TGTGCCAGCAGCGTAGAGGGGGAAGGCACAGATACGCAGTATTTT. Its translation: CASSVEGEGTDTQYF. The full variable domain, completed using reference TRBV9 and TRBJ2-3, is DSGVTQTPKHLITATGQRVTLRCSPRSGDLSVYWYQQSLDQGLQFLIQYYNGEERAKGNILERFSAQQFPDLHSELNLSSLELGDSALYFCASSVEGEGTDTQYFGPGTRLTVL.

CDR3 amino acids: CASSISSNRANVLTF. CDR3 nucleotides: TGTGCCAGTAGTATCTCCTCGAACCGGGCCAACGTCCTGACTTTC. This sequence joins TRBV19 and TRBJ2-6; no firm D call. The CDR3 length is 15 residues. Germline V CDR1 and CDR2: LNHDA, SQIVND (reference sequence). The V end was cut by 3 bases, the J end by 5 bases, with 11 bases between.

This clonotype was counted between two and nine times. This chain connects TRBV12-3 or TRBV12-4 to TRBJ1-2; D unclear. V lost 5 bases and J lost 3, with 19 bases in between. This CDR3 region has 16 residues. CDR3 amino acids: CASSPRQTRPDYGYTF. DNA for the CDR3: TGTGCCAGCAGTCCTCGACAAACGCGGCCTGACTATGGCTACACCTTC.

The chain has TRBV27 and TRBJ1-1; possibly TRBD1 for D (5 bases). The CDR3 contains 15 residues. Trimming removed 7 bases at V and 8 bases at J, with 23 bases between. Germline CDR1 reads MNHEY; CDR2 reads SMNVEV (reference sequence). CDR3 in amino acids: CASTLNRGLTTEAFF. The CDR3, as DNA: TGTGCCAGCACCCTCAACCGGGGGTTAACCACGGAAGCTTTCTTT.

V gene TRBV6-6 combines with J gene TRBJ2-7; TRBD2 is a possible D gene (5 bases). The CDR3 is 16 amino acids. Between the trimmed V and J ends, which lost 10 bases and 2 bases, there was a span of 24 bases. Germline values: CDR1 MNHNY, CDR2 SVGAGI (reference sequence). The CDR3 protein is CAISGYWEGSPYEQYF. The DNA for the CDR3 is TGTGCCATCTCGGGGTACTGGGAAGGAAGCCCCTACGAGCAGTACTTC.

The chain links TRBV7-6 to TRBJ2-1; D remains ambiguous. The germline gives CDR1 SGHVS, CDR2 FNYEAQ. This CDR3 has 11 residues. The ends were cut back, 1 base at V and 9 bases at J, with 4 bases in the middle. CDR3: CASSLEAEQFF. CDR3 bases: TGTGCCAGCAGCTTAGAGGCTGAGCAGTTCTTC.

This clonotype was counted only a few times. V and J are TRBV4-1 and TRBJ2-7, with TRBD2 matching over 9 bases. The CDR3 has 15 amino acids. With V trimmed by 0 bases and J by 8 bases, 8 bases remained unmatched. Looked up from germline, CDR1 is MGHRA and CDR2 is YSYEKL. In DNA, the CDR3 is TGCGCCAGCAGCCAAGATGTCGCGGGAGGGCTAAAGCAGTACTTC. This gives the protein CASSQDVAGGLKQYF.

This clonotype was detected only a few times. The CDR3 bases are TGTGCCTGGAGTGTACGAAGAGTCCGAAGCGGAAACACCATATATTTT. Protein product: CAWSVRRVRSGNTIYF. The chain recombines TRBV30 with TRBJ1-3; D unresolved. Trimming stripped 0 bases from V and 4 bases from J, with 16 bases between. The germline CDR1 and CDR2 sequences are GTSNPN and SVGIG (reference sequence). There are 16 residues in the CDR3.

This clonotype was counted a few times. This chain uses TRBV7-9 with TRBJ2-7; D unresolved. CDR1 and CDR2 (germline): SEHNR, FQNEAQ (reference sequence). This CDR3 contains 14 residues. V lost 1 base to trimming and J lost 2 bases, with 9 bases between them. CDR3 sequence (DNA): TGTGCCAGCAGCTTAGTAGTGGGCCCCTACGAGCAGTACTTC. Its protein is CASSLVVGPYEQYF.

The gene calls are TRBV6-6 and TRBJ1-4, with a possible D match to TRBD1 (5 bases). V dropped 5 bases and J dropped 8 bases, with 12 bases sitting between them. In germline, CDR1 is MNHNY, CDR2 SVGAGI (reference sequence). The CDR3 extends over 13 amino acids. The CDR3 is CASSPGPLEKLFF. The CDR3 nucleotides are TGTGCCAGCAGTCCGGGACCATTGGAAAAACTGTTTTTT.

The V and J genes are TRBV27 and TRBJ1-5; weak D call: TRBD1 (6 bases). This CDR3 has 12 residues. With 5 bases removed from V and 6 bases from J, the gap between germline ends came to 8 bases. In germline, CDR1 is MNHEY, CDR2 SMNVEV (reference sequence). The CDR3 spells CASSLQGQPQHF. For the CDR3, the DNA is TGTGCCAGCAGTCTACAGGGTCAGCCCCAGCATTTT.

The V call is TRBV7-8, the J call TRBJ1-1; D is unclear. The V gene's germline CDR1 is SGHVS and CDR2 FQNEAQ. The germline V and J ends were trimmed by 4 bases and 0 bases, with 15 bases remaining between them. This CDR3 contains 16 residues. The CDR3 nucleotides are TGTGCCAGCAGCTCTGAGACCGTGCCCATGAACACTGAAGCTTTCTTT. This gives the protein CASSSETVPMNTEAFF.

The gene calls are TRBV5-4 and TRBJ2-1; 11 positions match TRBD1. CDR3 length equals 16 residues. With V trimmed by 3 bases and J by 2 bases, 4 bases remained unmatched. CDR1 and CDR2 (germline): SGHNT, YYREEE (reference sequence). The CDR3 region is CASSSGTGGAYNEQFF. In DNA, the CDR3 is TGTGCCAGCAGCTCCGGGACAGGGGGGGCCTACAATGAGCAGTTCTTC.

The genes are TRBV28 and TRBJ1-1; D not resolved. The CDR3 has 12 residues. V dropped 2 bases and J dropped 1 base, with 2 bases sitting between them. Germline V lookup: CDR1 MDHEN, CDR2 SYDVKM. The CDR3, as DNA: TGTGCCAGCAGTTTAGAGAACACTGAAGCTTTCTTT. This encodes CASSLENTEAFF.

This chain uses TRBV6-8 with TRBJ2-3; 13 bases align to TRBD2. J lost 2 bases, V lost 6 bases, and 8 bases had no gene match. The germline V gene has CDR1 MNHGY and CDR2 SAAAGT. This CDR3 is built from 17 residues. The CDR3 DNA reads as TGTGCCAGCAGCCGGACTAGCGGGGGAATGAACACAGATACGCAGTATTTT. It translates to CASSRTSGGMNTDTQYF.

There are many counts of this clonotype. CDR3: CASSFTRTASGGYTF. CDR3 coding DNA: TGTGCCAGCAGTTTTACCCGGACAGCCTCGGGGGGCTACACCTTC. The chain carries TRBV2 and TRBJ1-2, with a possible D match to TRBD1 (6 bases). The CDR3 runs 15 residues. The germline gives CDR1 SNHLY, CDR2 FYNNEI. V was clipped by 5 bases and J by 8 bases, with 21 bases between them.

This chain links TRBV10-3 with TRBJ2-2, with D possibly TRBD2 on 6 matching bases. Trimming removed 9 bases at V and 0 bases at J, with 20 bases between. The CDR3 is made up of 17 amino acids. Germline V CDR1 and CDR2: ENHRY, SYGVKD. CDR3 sequence reads: CAIPARGSETNTGELFF. Written as DNA, the CDR3 is TGTGCCATTCCTGCTCGGGGGAGCGAGACGAACACCGGGGAGCTGTTTTTT.

The rearrangement links TRBV7-2 to TRBJ1-1; no clear D gene. V was cut by 2 bases and J by 1 base, with 8 bases left in between. The CDR3 is 14 residues long. Looked up from germline, CDR1 is SGHTA and CDR2 is FQGNSA. The CDR3 sequence: CASSLTEGNTEAFF. CDR3 in DNA: TGTGCCAGCAGCTTAACAGAGGGGAACACTGAAGCTTTCTTT.

The chain carries TRBV4-2 and TRBJ1-2; D is unresolved. The V and J ends lost 3 bases and 0 bases respectively, with 14 bases between them. The germline CDR1 and CDR2 sequences are LGHNA and YNFKEQ. The CDR3 runs 16 residues. CDR3 DNA sequence: TGTGCCAGCAGCCACTCCCCGGGAGGGCCTAACTATGGCTACACCTTC. Translated: CASSHSPGGPNYGYTF.